This T cell receptor (beta chain) was identified in a study of radiotherapy plus CTLA-4 blockade in lung cancer (dated by TCRdb to between 2018 and 2020). Regarding the research as a whole: Objective responses were observed in around 20% of enrolled patients, and disease control was achieved in around 28%.

General conclusions and limits of the study: After treatment with radiotherapy and ipilimumab, TCR clones that came from tumors expanded in the peripheral blood. Early dynamic changes in blood T cell clones, together with increased serum interferon-beta after radiation, were reported as the strongest predictors of response.

The germline V gene specifies ENHRY as CDR1 and SYGVKD as CDR2. The CDR3 has 16 amino acids, counting the end cysteine and phenylalanine. The sequence is cut down to CDR3 DNA, 48 bases in frame from base 1. V lost 5 bases and J lost 4 bases, and the count of bases not matched to a germline gene is 9. The table lists this clone with a few counts. Its antigen remains undetermined. Base qualities are not recorded, but no much larger clone differs from it by a single base. Focal radiation therapy combined with CTLA-4 blockade (ipilimumab) was tested in patients with chemo-refractory metastatic non-small-cell lung cancer. The library was prepared using the immunoSEQ multiplex PCR assay. Sourced from immuneACCESS, this table was stored by TCRdb with only in-frame sequences that have V and J called. A share of the clones is absent; for the studies checked, an unresolved V gene accounts for under half, and the remainder has no known explanation. This sample is represented by 70,000 to 95,000 clones; about 80% of them were singletons. The ten largest clones represent roughly 15% of the sample.

Sequenced here: peripheral blood, sampled from a patient treated with radiotherapy plus ipilimumab. The rearrangement combines TRBV10-3 with TRBJ2-1, with 9 bases in between that match TRBD1. The TCR was taken from a human donor with non-small cell lung cancer that progressed on radiotherapy plus ipilimumab. This receptor has the CDR3 CAISSGTGRGYNEQFF. The nucleotides read TGTGCCATCAGTTCGGGGACAGGGCGGGGGTACAATGAGCAGTTCTTC.